The 24 T cell receptor beta chains given below trace back to one sample, sequenced in a study of blood T cell repertoires in COVID-19. Sequencing used immunoSEQ multiplex PCR; TCRdb keeps in-frame clones, though not all of them. The sample lists 300,000 to 400,000 clones, more than 75% occurring once. Sequenced: peripheral blood. The receptors shown here come from a woman between 45 and 60 years old with COVID-19, enrolled during active disease.

The J gene is TRBJ2-3, the V gene TRBV27; 12 bases map to TRBD2. Unmatched junction bases numbered 4, after V lost 3 bases and J lost 6 bases. The germline V gene encodes CDR1 MNHEY and CDR2 SMNVEV (reference sequence). CDR3 size: 15 residues. The CDR3 sequence: CASSLGLAGGDTQYF. The CDR3 DNA reads TGTGCCAGCAGTTTGGGGCTAGCGGGGGGGGATACGCAGTATTTT.

The chain couples TRBV6-1 to TRBJ1-1; a weak D match, TRBD1 (6 bases). Germline CDR1 reads MNHNS; CDR2 reads SASEGT. The CDR3 runs 15 residues. V lost 3 bases to trimming and J lost 5 bases, with 16 bases between them. Here the CDR3 DNA reads TGTGCCAGCAGTGACAGGGGCCGGGGATGGACTGAAGCTTTCTTT. It specifies CASSDRGRGWTEAFF.

Only one count was recorded for this clone. The chain employs TRBV9 and TRBJ2-3, with 7 bases lining up with TRBD2. Per the germline V gene, CDR1 is SGDLS and CDR2 is YYNGEE. This CDR3 has 16 residues. V lost 1 base to trimming and J lost 2 bases; unmatched junction nucleotides: 7. CDR3 DNA sequence: TGTGCCAGCAGCGTATTTAGTGGGAGGGCCACAGATACGCAGTATTTT. Its translation: CASSVFSGRATDTQYF. The whole variable domain, remainder taken from reference TRBV9 and TRBJ2-3, is DSGVTQTPKHLITATGQRVTLRCSPRSGDLSVYWYQQSLDQGLQFLIQYYNGEERAKGNILERFSAQQFPDLHSELNLSSLELGDSALYFCASSVFSGRATDTQYFGPGTRLTVL.

V is TRBV6-1 and J is TRBJ2-1; 13 positions match TRBD2. The length of the CDR3 is 20 residues. V lost 0 bases to trimming and J lost 0 bases; unmatched junction nucleotides: 8. Germline V lookup: CDR1 MNHNS, CDR2 SASEGT. The CDR3 spells CASSEAYGTSGKSSYNEQFF. CDR3 nucleotide sequence: TGTGCCAGCAGTGAAGCTTATGGGACTAGCGGGAAGAGCTCCTACAATGAGCAGTTCTTC.

The chain employs TRBV24-1 and TRBJ1-4, with 9 bases fitting TRBD1. The germline V gene encodes CDR1 KGHDR and CDR2 SFDVKD. This CDR3 contains 15 residues. Unmatched junction bases numbered 7, after V lost 2 bases and J lost 10 bases. CDR3 residues: CATSDSGQGASKLFF. The DNA for the CDR3 is TGTGCCACCAGTGATTCGGGACAGGGCGCCTCAAAACTGTTTTTT.

The chain uses TRBV10-2 and TRBJ1-6, with D unresolved. Germline lookup yields CDR1 WSHSY and CDR2 SAAADI. This CDR3 comprises 17 residues. V dropped 6 bases and J dropped 7 bases, with 22 bases sitting between them. The CDR3 DNA follows: TGCGCCAGCAGCGACCGGTTTTCTGGGCAGTCAAATTCACCCCTCCACTTT. Its translation is CASSDRFSGQSNSPLHF.

The chain couples TRBV6-5 to TRBJ1-2; 7 bases map to TRBD1. Germline V gene sequence: CDR1 MNHEY, CDR2 SVGAGI. J gave up 11 bases and V 6 bases, and 9 bases lay outside the gene matches. The CDR3 totals 12 residues. Here the CDR3 DNA reads TGTGCCAGCAGCCTTCGACAGGGCTCTTACACCTTC. It codes for CASSLRQGSYTF.

The chain joins TRBV6-5 to TRBJ1-2, with TRBD1 matching 9 bases. This CDR3 contains 13 residues. The V gene's germline CDR1 is MNHEY and CDR2 SVGAGI. V was pared by 0 bases and J by 7 bases, with 0 bases of the junction left unmatched. The CDR3 DNA sequence: TGTGCCAGCAGTTACTCGGACAGGGGTGGCTACACCTTC. Translated, it gives CASSYSDRGGYTF.

This clone has a single count. The J gene is TRBJ1-3, the V gene TRBV14; D unresolved. Deletions cut 2 bases from V and 0 bases from J, with 8 bases between. From germline, CDR1 is SGHDN and CDR2 FVKESK. There are 15 residues in the CDR3. The CDR3 reads CASSQQILSGNTIYF. The CDR3 nucleotides are TGTGCCAGCAGCCAACAGATCCTCTCTGGAAACACCATATATTTT.

V and J are TRBV19 and TRBJ1-1; 7 bases agree with TRBD1. CDR3 length equals 16 residues. V lost 4 bases and J lost 0; bases outside the gene matches: 8. Germline-derived CDR1 and CDR2 are LNHDA and SQIVND (reference sequence). The CDR3 sequence: CASSRGRGIMNTEAFF. As DNA, the CDR3 is TGTGCCAGTAGTAGAGGCAGGGGGATTATGAACACTGAAGCTTTCTTT. Looking up the rest from reference TRBV19 and TRBJ1-1 gives the full variable domain: DGGITQSPKYLFRKEGQNVTLSCEQNLNHDAMYWYRQDPGQGLRLIYYSQIVNDFQKGDIAEGYSVSREKKESFPLTVTSAQKNPTAFYLCASSRGRGIMNTEAFFGQGTRLTVV.

This clone was recorded only once. The rearrangement links TRBV9 to TRBJ2-7, with D unresolved. CDR3 length equals 13 residues. With 0 bases removed from V and 10 bases from J, the gap between germline ends came to 14 bases. CDR1 and CDR2 (germline): SGDLS, YYNGEE. DNA of the CDR3: TGTGCCAGCAGCGTAGACACTAACGGTCTCCAGTACTTC. Protein: CASSVDTNGLQYF.

This clone has more than one count but fewer than ten. The rearrangement uses TRBV2 and TRBJ2-2; the D gene is possibly TRBD1 (5 bases). Trimming removed 7 bases from V and 4 bases from J, with 16 bases in between. The CDR3 is made up of 15 amino acids. The germline V gene has CDR1 SNHLY and CDR2 FYNNEI. In DNA, the CDR3 is TGTGCCAGCACCCTCACCAGGGATGGCACCGGGGAGCTGTTTTTT. Amino acids: CASTLTRDGTGELFF.

The chain uses TRBV13 and TRBJ1-1; the match to TRBD1 covers 9 bases. J lost 0 bases, V lost 1 base, and 9 bases had no gene match. CDR1 is PRHDT and CDR2 is FYEKMQ in the germline V gene (reference sequence). The CDR3 totals 18 residues. For the CDR3, the DNA is TGTGCCAGCAGCTTAGTCTACTACAGGGGGCCAATGAACACTGAAGCTTTCTTT. This sequence encodes CASSLVYYRGPMNTEAFF. The whole variable domain, remainder taken from reference TRBV13 and TRBJ1-1, is AAGVIQSPRHLIKEKRETATLKCYPIPRHDTVYWYQQGPGQDPQFLISFYEKMQSDKGSIPDRFSAQQFSDYHSELNMSSLELGDSALYFCASSLVYYRGPMNTEAFFGQGTRLTVV.

The V and J genes are TRBV6-5 and TRBJ1-5; the match to TRBD1 covers 7 bases. The ends lost 6 bases at V and 5 bases at J; junction bases unmatched: 10. The CDR3 runs to 15 residues. Germline lookup yields CDR1 MNHEY and CDR2 SVGAGI. This chain's CDR3 is CASREGDSKYQPQHF. The CDR3, as DNA: TGTGCCAGCAGGGAGGGGGACAGTAAATATCAGCCCCAGCATTTT.

This chain links TRBV6-2 or TRBV6-3 with TRBJ1-1; D gene unclear. Per germline, CDR1 MNHEY and CDR2 SVGEGT. V lost 2 bases and J 3 bases, leaving 10 bases between the germline ends. The CDR3 runs to 14 residues. CDR3 coding DNA: TGTGCCAGCAGTTACGACACCTGGGACACTGAAGCTTTCTTT. Encoded protein: CASSYDTWDTEAFF.

V gene TRBV5-5 combines with J gene TRBJ1-2, with D perhaps matching TRBD1 (5 bases). This CDR3 is 13 amino acids long. The V end was cut by 4 bases, the J end by 3 bases, with 10 bases between. Germline CDR1 SGHKS, CDR2 YYEKEE (reference sequence). The CDR3 here is CASSPQGDYGYTF. CDR3 DNA: TGTGCCAGCAGCCCGCAGGGTGACTATGGCTACACCTTC.

This chain links TRBV10-2 with TRBJ2-5; TRBD1 is a possible D gene (6 bases). This CDR3 comprises 15 residues. Germline V lookup: CDR1 WSHSY, CDR2 SAAADI. V shed 7 bases and J shed 4 bases, with 19 bases lying between them. The CDR3 DNA is TGCGCCAGCACACTAGGACAGTACCCCGGAGAGACCCAGTACTTC. It translates to CASTLGQYPGETQYF.

This chain joins TRBV3-1 (or the pseudogene TRBV3-2) and TRBJ2-1, with TRBD1 matching over 10 bases. CDR3 length: 15 amino acids. The germline V gene encodes CDR1 LGHDT and CDR2 YNNKEL (reference sequence). J gave up 4 bases and V 3 bases, and 3 bases lay outside the gene matches. CDR3 DNA sequence: TGTGCCAGCAGCCACCCGGGACAGGGGTACAATGAGCAGTTCTTC. Protein: CASSHPGQGYNEQFF.

The sample holds one count of this clone. V gene TRBV18 combines with J gene TRBJ2-7; 12 bases map to TRBD2. Germline-derived CDR1 and CDR2 are KGHSH and LQKENI. Losses at the gene ends were 4 bases for V and 6 bases for J; bases not matched to a gene: 4. The CDR3 has 14 residues. CDR3 nucleotides: TGTGCCAGCTCACTGACTAGCGGGAGAGGCGAGCAGTACTTC. Translating gives CASSLTSGRGEQYF.

V usage is TRBV7-8 and J usage is TRBJ1-2; the D is unclear. CDR3 length: 16 amino acids. Germline CDR1 and CDR2: SGHVS and FQNEAQ. The V and J ends lost 5 bases and 0 bases respectively, with 16 bases between them. The CDR3 protein is CASSRGGSITNYGYTF. CDR3 bases: TGTGCCAGCAGCCGAGGAGGGTCAATTACTAACTATGGCTACACCTTC.

The chain carries TRBV7-3 and TRBJ2-5; 7 nucleotides agree with TRBD2. This CDR3 contains 14 residues. J was trimmed by 2 bases and V by 3 bases; bases with no gene match: 3. From germline, CDR1 is SGHTA and CDR2 FQGTGA. The CDR3 loop reads CASSLASGQETQYF. The CDR3 region has the DNA TGTGCCAGCAGCTTGGCTAGCGGTCAAGAGACCCAGTACTTC.

The V gene is TRBV19, the J gene TRBJ1-5, with a weak D call TRBD1 (6 bases). The CDR3 length is 16 residues. Between the trimmed V and J ends, which lost 6 bases and 0 bases, there was a span of 15 bases. Per germline, CDR1 LNHDA and CDR2 SQIVND (reference sequence). In nucleotides, the CDR3 is TGTGCCAGTAGCAGAGGACAGCTTAATAGCAATCAGCCCCAGCATTTT. Amino acids: CASSRGQLNSNQPQHF.

The genes are TRBV4-2 and TRBJ2-3, with 7 bases matching TRBD1. The CDR3 is made up of 16 amino acids. Germline V CDR1 and CDR2: LGHNA, YNFKEQ. V was pared by 2 bases and J by 1 base, with 6 bases of the junction left unmatched. The CDR3 reads CASSQSRGSGTDTQYF. The CDR3, as DNA: TGTGCCAGCAGCCAATCCAGGGGGTCGGGCACAGATACGCAGTATTTT.

A few counts support this clone. V is TRBV6-2 or TRBV6-3 and J is TRBJ1-5; D gene unclear. The CDR3 has 15 amino acids. Looked up from germline, CDR1 is MNHEY and CDR2 is SVGEGT. Trimming took off 2 bases at V and 2 bases at J, with 10 bases between the two ends. The CDR3 is CASSYLGGGNQPQHF. The DNA of the CDR3 is TGTGCCAGCAGTTACCTCGGTGGTGGCAATCAGCCCCAGCATTTT.